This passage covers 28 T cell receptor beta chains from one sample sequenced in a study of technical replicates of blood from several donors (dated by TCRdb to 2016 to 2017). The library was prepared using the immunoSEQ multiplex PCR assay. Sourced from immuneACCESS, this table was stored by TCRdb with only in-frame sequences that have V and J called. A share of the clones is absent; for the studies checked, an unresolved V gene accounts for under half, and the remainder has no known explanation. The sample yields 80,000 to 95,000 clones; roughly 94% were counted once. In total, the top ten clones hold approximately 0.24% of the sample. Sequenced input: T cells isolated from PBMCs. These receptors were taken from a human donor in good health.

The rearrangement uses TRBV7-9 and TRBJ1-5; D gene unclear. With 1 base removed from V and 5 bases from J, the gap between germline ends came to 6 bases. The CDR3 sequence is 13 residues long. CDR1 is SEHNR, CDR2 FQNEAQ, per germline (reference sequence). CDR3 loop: CASSLVADQPQHF. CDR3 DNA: TGTGCCAGCAGCTTAGTGGCGGATCAGCCCCAGCATTTT.

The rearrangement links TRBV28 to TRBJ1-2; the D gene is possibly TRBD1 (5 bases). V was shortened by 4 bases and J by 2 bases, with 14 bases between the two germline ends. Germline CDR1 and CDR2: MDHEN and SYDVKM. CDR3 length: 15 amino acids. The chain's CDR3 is CASSSLPTANYGYTF. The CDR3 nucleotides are TGTGCCAGCAGTTCCCTCCCGACAGCCAACTATGGCTACACCTTC.

The DNA for the CDR3 is TGTGCCAGCAGTTTGGGGGGGGCGCCTGAGATGAACACTGAAGCTTTCTTT. It yields the protein CASSLGGAPEMNTEAFF. The chain combines TRBV27 with TRBJ1-1; possibly TRBD1 for D (6 bases). Looked up from germline, CDR1 is MNHEY and CDR2 is SMNVEV (reference sequence). The V gene lost 3 bases and the J gene lost 0 bases, with 17 bases spanning the gap. This CDR3 contains 17 residues.

The CDR3 here is CASSMVPRTSGGADEQFF. CDR3 in DNA: TGCGCCAGCAGCATGGTCCCACGAACTAGCGGGGGGGCCGATGAGCAGTTCTTC. The chain couples TRBV5-1 to TRBJ2-1, with 13 bases that match TRBD2. The CDR3 extends over 18 amino acids. CDR1 is SGHRS, CDR2 YFSETQ, per germline. V dropped 4 bases and J dropped 8; count of bases not matched to a gene: 15.

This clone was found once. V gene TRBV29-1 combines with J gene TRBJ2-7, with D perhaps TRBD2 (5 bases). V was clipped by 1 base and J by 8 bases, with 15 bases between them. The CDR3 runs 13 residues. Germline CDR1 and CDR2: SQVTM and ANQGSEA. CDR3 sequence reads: CSVEAPGFSQQYF. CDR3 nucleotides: TGCAGCGTTGAAGCCCCGGGATTTTCGCAGCAGTACTTC.

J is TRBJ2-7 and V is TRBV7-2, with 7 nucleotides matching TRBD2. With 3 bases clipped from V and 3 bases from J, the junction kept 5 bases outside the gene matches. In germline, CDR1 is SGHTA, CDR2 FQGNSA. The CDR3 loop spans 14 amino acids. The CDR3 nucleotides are TGTGCCAGCAGCTTTAGCGGGCAATACTACGAGCAGTACTTC. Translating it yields CASSFSGQYYEQYF.

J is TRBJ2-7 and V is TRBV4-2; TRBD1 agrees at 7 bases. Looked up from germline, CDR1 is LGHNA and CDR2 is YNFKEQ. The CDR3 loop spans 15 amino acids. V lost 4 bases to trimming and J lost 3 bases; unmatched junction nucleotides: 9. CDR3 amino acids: CASSPEMGQNYEQYF. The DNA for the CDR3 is TGTGCCAGCAGCCCCGAGATGGGACAGAACTACGAGCAGTACTTC.

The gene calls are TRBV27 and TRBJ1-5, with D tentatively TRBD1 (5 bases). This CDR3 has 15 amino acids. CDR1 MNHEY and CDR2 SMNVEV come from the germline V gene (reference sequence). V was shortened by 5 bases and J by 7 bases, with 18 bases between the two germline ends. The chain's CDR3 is CASSPVRGEEQPQHF. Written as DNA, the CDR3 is TGTGCCAGCAGTCCAGTACGGGGGGAGGAGCAGCCCCAGCATTTT.

The DNA of the CDR3 is TGTGCCAGCAGCGTAGGGGGTGTAGAGGGGGAGGCTTTCTTT. It is translated as CASSVGGVEGEAFF. This chain links TRBV9 with TRBJ1-1, with TRBD1 as a possible D gene (6 bases). This CDR3 is built from 14 residues. Germline CDR1 and CDR2: SGDLS and YYNGEE. The germline V and J ends were trimmed by 0 bases and 11 bases, with 17 bases remaining between them.

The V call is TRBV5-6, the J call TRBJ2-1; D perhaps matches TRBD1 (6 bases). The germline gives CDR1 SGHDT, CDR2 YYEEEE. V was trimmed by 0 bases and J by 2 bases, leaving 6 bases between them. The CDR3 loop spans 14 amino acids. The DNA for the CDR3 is TGTGCCAGCAGCTTGGAGGGGGCCTACAATGAGCAGTTCTTC. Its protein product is CASSLEGAYNEQFF. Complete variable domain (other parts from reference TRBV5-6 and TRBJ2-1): DAGVTQSPTHLIKTRGQQVTLRCSPKSGHDTVSWYQQALGQGPQFIFQYYEEEERQRGNFPDRFSGHQFPNYSSELNVNALLLGDSALYLCASSLEGAYNEQFFGPGTRLTVL.

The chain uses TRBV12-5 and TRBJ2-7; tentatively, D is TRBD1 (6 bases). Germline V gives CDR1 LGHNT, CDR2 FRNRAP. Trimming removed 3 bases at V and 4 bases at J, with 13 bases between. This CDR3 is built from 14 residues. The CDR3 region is CASGFTGNGYEQYF. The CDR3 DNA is TGTGCTAGTGGTTTCACAGGGAACGGATACGAGCAGTACTTC.

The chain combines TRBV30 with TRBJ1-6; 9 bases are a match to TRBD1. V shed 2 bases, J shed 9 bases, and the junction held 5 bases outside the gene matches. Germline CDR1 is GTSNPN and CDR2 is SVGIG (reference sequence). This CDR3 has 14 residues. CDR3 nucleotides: TGTGCCTGGAGTACCGGGACAGGGTTTTCACCCCTCCACTTT. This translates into CAWSTGTGFSPLHF.

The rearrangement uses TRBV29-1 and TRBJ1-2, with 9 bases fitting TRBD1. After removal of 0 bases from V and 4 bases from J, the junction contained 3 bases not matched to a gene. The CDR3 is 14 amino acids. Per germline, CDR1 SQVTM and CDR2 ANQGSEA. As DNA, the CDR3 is TGCAGCGTTGAAGATCAGGGACAGGGCTATGGCTACACCTTC. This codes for CSVEDQGQGYGYTF. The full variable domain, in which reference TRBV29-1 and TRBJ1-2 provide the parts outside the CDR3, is SAVISQKPSRDICQRGTSLTIQCQVDSQVTMMFWYRQQPGQSLTLIATANQGSEATYESGFVIDKFPISRPNLTFSTLTVSNMSPEDSSIYLCSVEDQGQGYGYTFGSGTRLTVV.

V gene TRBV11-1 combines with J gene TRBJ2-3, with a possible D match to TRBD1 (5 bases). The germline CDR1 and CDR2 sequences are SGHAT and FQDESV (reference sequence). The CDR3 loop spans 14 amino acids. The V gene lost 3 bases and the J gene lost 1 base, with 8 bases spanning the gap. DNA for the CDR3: TGTGCCAGCAGCTTGGGGCAGGGCACAGATACGCAGTATTTT. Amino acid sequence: CASSLGQGTDTQYF. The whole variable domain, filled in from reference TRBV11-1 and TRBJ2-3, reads EAEVAQSPRYKITEKSQAVAFWCDPISGHATLYWYRQILGQGPELLVQFQDESVVDDSQLPKDRFSAERLKGVDSTLKIQPAELGDSAMYLCASSLGQGTDTQYFGPGTRLTVL.

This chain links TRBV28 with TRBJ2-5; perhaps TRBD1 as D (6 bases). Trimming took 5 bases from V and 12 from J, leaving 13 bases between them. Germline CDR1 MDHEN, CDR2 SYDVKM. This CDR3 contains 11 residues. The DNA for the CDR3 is TGTGCCAGCAGTCAACAGGGTGTCGAGTACTTC. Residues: CASSQQGVEYF.

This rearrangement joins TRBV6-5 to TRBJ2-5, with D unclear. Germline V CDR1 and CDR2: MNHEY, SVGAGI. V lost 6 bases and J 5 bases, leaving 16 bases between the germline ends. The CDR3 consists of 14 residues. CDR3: CASSRGRLLETQYF. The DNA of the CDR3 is TGTGCCAGCAGCAGAGGCAGACTGTTGGAGACCCAGTACTTC.

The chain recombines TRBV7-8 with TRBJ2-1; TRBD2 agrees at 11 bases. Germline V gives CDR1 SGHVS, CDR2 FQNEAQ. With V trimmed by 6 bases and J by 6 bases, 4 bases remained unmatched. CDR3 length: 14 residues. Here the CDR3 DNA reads TGTGCCAGCAGTACTAGCGGGAGATCCAATGAGCAGTTCTTC. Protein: CASSTSGRSNEQFF.

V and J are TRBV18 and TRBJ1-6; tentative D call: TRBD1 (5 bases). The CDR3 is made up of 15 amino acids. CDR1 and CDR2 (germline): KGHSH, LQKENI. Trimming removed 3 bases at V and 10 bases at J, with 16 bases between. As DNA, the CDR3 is TGTGCCAGCTCACCGCGGGACTTTGGGCACTCACCCCTCCACTTT. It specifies CASSPRDFGHSPLHF.

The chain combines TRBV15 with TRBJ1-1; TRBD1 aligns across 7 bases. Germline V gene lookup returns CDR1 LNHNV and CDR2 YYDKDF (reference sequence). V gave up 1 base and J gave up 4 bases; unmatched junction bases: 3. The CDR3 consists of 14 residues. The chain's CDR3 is CATSRGGQATEAFF. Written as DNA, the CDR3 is TGTGCCACCAGCAGAGGAGGACAGGCCACTGAAGCTTTCTTT.

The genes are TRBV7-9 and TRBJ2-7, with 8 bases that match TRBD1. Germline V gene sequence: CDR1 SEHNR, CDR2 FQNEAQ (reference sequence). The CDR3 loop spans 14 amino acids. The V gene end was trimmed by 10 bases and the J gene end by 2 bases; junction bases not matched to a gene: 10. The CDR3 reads CATAGTGTTYEQYF. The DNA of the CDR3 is TGTGCCACCGCCGGGACAGGTACTACCTACGAGCAGTACTTC.

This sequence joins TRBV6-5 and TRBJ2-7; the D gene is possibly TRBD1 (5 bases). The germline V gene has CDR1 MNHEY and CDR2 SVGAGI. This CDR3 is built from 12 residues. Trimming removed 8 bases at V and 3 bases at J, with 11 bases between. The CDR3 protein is CASGQGNYEQYF. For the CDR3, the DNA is TGTGCCAGCGGTCAGGGTAACTACGAGCAGTACTTC.

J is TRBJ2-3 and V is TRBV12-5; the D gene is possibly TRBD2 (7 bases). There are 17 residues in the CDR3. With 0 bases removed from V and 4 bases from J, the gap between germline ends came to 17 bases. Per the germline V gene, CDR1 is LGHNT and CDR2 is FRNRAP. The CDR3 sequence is CASGLVRSREGADTQYF. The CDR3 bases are TGTGCTAGTGGTTTGGTACGGTCGAGGGAGGGGGCAGATACGCAGTATTTT.

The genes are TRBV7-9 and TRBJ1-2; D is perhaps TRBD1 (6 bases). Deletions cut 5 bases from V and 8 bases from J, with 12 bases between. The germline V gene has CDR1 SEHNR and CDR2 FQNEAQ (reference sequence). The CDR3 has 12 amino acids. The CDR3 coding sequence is TGTGCCAGCAGCGACAGGCCCTCGGGCTACACCTTC. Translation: CASSDRPSGYTF.

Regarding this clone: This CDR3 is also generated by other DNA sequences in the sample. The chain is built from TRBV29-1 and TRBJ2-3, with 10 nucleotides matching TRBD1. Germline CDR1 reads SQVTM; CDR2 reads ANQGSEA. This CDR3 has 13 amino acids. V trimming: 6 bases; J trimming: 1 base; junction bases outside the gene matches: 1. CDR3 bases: TGCAGCGTGGGGACAGGGGGCACAGATACGCAGTATTTT. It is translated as CSVGTGGTDTQYF.

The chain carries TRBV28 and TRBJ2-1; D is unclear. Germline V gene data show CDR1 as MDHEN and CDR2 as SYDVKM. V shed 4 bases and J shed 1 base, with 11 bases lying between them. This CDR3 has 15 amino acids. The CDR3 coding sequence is TGTGCCAGCAGTTCCAGCGCTGAATCCTACAATGAGCAGTTCTTC. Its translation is CASSSSAESYNEQFF. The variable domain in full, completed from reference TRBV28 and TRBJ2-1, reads DVKVTQSSRYLVKRTGEKVFLECVQDMDHENMFWYRQDPGLGLRLIYFSYDVKMKEKGDIPEGYSVSREKKERFSLILESASTNQTSMYLCASSSSAESYNEQFFGPGTRLTVL.

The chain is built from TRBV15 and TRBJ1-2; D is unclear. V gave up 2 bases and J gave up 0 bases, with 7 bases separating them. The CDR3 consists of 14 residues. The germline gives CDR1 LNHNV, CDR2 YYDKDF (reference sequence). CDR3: CATSRPTTNYGYTF. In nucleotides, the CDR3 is TGTGCCACCAGCAGACCCACTACTAACTATGGCTACACCTTC.

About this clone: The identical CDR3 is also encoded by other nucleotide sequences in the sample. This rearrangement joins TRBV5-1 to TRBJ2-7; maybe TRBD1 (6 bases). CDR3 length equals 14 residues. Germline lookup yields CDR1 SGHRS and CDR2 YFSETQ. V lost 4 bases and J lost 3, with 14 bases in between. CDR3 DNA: TGCGCCAGCAGCGTGGGGCAGGGGCACTACGAGCAGTACTTC. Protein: CASSVGQGHYEQYF. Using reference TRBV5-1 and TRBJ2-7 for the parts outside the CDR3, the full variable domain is KAGVTQTPRYLIKTRGQQVTLSCSPISGHRSVSWYQQTPGQGLQFLFEYFSETQRNKGNFPGRFSGRQFSNSRSEMNVSTLELGDSALYLCASSVGQGHYEQYFGPGTRLTVT.

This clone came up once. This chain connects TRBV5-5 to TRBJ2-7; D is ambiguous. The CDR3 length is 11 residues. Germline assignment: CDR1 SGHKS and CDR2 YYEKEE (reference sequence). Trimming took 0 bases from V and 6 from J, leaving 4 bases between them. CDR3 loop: CASSLVSEQYF. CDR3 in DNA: TGTGCCAGCAGCTTGGTGAGCGAGCAGTACTTC. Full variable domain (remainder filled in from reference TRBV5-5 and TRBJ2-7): DAGVTQSPTHLIKTRGQQVTLRCSPISGHKSVSWYQQVLGQGPQFIFQYYEKEERGRGNFPDRFSARQFPNYSSELNVNALLLGDSALYLCASSLVSEQYFGPGTRLTVT.